The clone carrying this TCR beta chain was picked up many times. Antigen specificity is unknown. This specimen belongs to a study of T cells in Graves' hyperthyroidism and ophthalmopathy. Study overall: Peripheral blood was secured at the point of initial diagnosis, before any treatment. Findings of the study overall: Blood also contained most expanded thyroid clonotypes above 0.001.

Patients with ophthalmopathy all had a Clinical Activity Score of at least 3, a NOSPECS grade of at least 4 and duration under 3 months. Uncontrolled infection, other autoimmune disease, pregnancy or lactation excluded patients. From RNA transcripts, TCR beta CDR3 regions were amplified. A first-round RT-PCR of the TCR CDR3 used the HTBI primer set. TCRdb reanalysed the multiplex PCR reads using MiXCR and keeps one entry per CDR3 protein. The table shows roughly 350,000 distinct CDR3 sequences, with roughly 15% occurring only once. The CDR3 covers 13 residues. The ends lost 3 bases at V and 6 bases at J; junction bases unmatched: 6. Germline V gives CDR1 SGHRS, CDR2 YFSETQ.

The receptor was isolated from a woman aged 25 to 39 with Graves' ophthalmopathy. J is TRBJ2-7 and V is TRBV5-1; TRBD2 agrees at 7 bases. Sequences were obtained from blood. CDR3 region: CASSSSTGGEQYF. CDR3 bases: TGCGCCAGCAGCTCGTCTACGGGGGGCGAGCAGTACTTC.